The source of this TCR beta chain is a study of blood T cell repertoires in COVID-19 (dated by TCRdb to the early 2020s). Notes on the research overall: Collaborator samples came from the United States, Italy and Spain and covered acute and convalescent phases of COVID-19. The prospective study material was composed of cDNA or gDNA derived from T cells, B-cell-depleted T cells, or PBMCs. Deeply sampled blood TCRbeta repertoires from subjects exposed to, actively infected with, or recovered from COVID-19 were included in the dataset. The repertoires were released in a freely available public database intended as a resource for research on the immune response to SARS-CoV-2. The samples were drawn from two sources: the first 160 participants of the ongoing ImmuneRACE study, and 1,000 to 1,500 subjects contributed by 6 global collaborators. Sample metadata almost always included a de-identified subject ID, COVID-19 status, age in years and sex. Where HLA class I and class II types were available, the types were taken from metadata supplied by the sample provider, not from assay-based typing. The full study reports these points: Clinical and demographic metadata were provided uncurated, with the amount varying by source and participant.

The germline V gene supplies CDR1 ENHRY and CDR2 SYGVKD. The CDR3 sequence holds 14 residues, the cysteine and phenylalanine included. This entry keeps only the CDR3 DNA: 42 bases, framed from base 1. The V end gives up 2 bases and the J end 6 bases, leaving 4 bases in the junction not matched to a gene. As for this clone: No antigen is known for it. No base-level quality is on record; no much larger clone is a single base apart.

TCRbeta CDR3 regions were amplified from genomic DNA using the immunoSEQ Assay, a bias-controlled multiplex PCR. In the paper's pipeline: The number of nucleated cells in each sample was estimated from the amplification of reference gene primers within the assay. To quantify the absolute abundance of each unique TCRbeta CDR3 rearrangement, sequence reads were collapsed and filtered. For each sample, productive Simpson clonality was calculated as the square root of Simpson's diversity index across productive rearrangements. As stored in TCRdb, this immuneACCESS dataset retains in-frame rearrangements with V and J assigned. A fraction of the clones does not appear; measured against another copy, unresolved V genes explain less than half of the discrepancy, and the remainder lacks a known reason. V and J calls and clone size are given by that table; D and trimming were obtained from the DNA. For this sample the table gives 95,000 to 150,000 clones, of which 65% to 85% were detected only once. Together, the top ten hold about 5% of the sample.

Collaborating institutions collected whole blood in K2EDTA tubes following their own protocols. For TCRbeta analysis, collaborators shipped samples as frozen whole blood, isolated PBMCs, or DNA extracted from either of those sample types. The V and J segments used are TRBV10-3 and TRBJ2-1, with 7 bases matching TRBD2. The clonotype was recovered from a woman in her 70s with acute or convalescent COVID-19. The sequenced material came from peripheral blood. The nucleotide sequence is TGTGCCATCAGTGAGGAACGGGGGGTCAATGAGCAGTTCTTC. The translation is CAISEERGVNEQFF.